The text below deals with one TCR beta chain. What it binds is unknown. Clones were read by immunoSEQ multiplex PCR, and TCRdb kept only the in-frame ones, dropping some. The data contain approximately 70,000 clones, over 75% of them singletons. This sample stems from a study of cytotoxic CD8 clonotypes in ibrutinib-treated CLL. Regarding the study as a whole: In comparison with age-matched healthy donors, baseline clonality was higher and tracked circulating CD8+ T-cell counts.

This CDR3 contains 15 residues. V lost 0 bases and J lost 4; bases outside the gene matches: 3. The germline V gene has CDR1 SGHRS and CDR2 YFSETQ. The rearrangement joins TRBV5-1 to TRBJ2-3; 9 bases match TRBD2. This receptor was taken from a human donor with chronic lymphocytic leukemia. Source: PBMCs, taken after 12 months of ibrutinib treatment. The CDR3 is CASSLVLAGADTQYF. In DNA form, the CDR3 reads TGCGCCAGCAGCTTGGTGTTAGCGGGAGCAGATACGCAGTATTTT.